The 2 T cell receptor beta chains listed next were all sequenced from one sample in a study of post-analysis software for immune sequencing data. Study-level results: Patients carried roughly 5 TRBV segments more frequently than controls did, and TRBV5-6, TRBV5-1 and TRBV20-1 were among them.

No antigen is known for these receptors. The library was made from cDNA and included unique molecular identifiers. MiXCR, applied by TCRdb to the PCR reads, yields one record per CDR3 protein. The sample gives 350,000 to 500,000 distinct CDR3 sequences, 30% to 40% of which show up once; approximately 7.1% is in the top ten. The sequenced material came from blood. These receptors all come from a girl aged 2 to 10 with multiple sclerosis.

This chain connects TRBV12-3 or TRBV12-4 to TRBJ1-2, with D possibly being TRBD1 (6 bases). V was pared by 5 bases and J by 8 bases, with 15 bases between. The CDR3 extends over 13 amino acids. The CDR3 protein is CASSPHGQSGYTF. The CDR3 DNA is TGTGCCAGCAGTCCCCACGGACAGTCCGGCTACACCTTC.

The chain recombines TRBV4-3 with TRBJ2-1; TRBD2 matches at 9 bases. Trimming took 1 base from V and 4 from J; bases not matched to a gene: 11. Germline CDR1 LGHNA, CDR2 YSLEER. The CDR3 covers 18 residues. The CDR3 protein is CASSQGWGSGSSYNEQFF. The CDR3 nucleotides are TGCGCCAGCAGCCAAGGGTGGGGTAGCGGGAGTTCGTACAATGAGCAGTTCTTC.